This T cell receptor (beta chain) was documented in a study of T cell changes during pregnancy in multiple sclerosis. Trimming cost V 1 base and J 4 bases, with 10 bases left between them. Per the germline V gene, CDR1 is SEHNR and CDR2 is FQNEAQ (reference sequence). The CDR3 runs 14 residues. The method was immunoSEQ multiplex PCR; TCRdb's version includes in-frame clones alone and lacks a portion of them. The table includes 25,000 to 35,000 clones, around 94% detected once. This sample comprised CD8+ T cells from peripheral blood mononuclear cells, obtained before pregnancy. The sequence was collected from a female donor with multiple sclerosis, enrolled in a pregnancy study. The chain couples TRBV7-9 to TRBJ1-2, with unresolved D. The CDR3 sequence is CASSLEEGFYGYTF. CDR3 coding DNA: TGTGCCAGCAGCTTAGAAGAGGGATTCTATGGCTACACCTTC.